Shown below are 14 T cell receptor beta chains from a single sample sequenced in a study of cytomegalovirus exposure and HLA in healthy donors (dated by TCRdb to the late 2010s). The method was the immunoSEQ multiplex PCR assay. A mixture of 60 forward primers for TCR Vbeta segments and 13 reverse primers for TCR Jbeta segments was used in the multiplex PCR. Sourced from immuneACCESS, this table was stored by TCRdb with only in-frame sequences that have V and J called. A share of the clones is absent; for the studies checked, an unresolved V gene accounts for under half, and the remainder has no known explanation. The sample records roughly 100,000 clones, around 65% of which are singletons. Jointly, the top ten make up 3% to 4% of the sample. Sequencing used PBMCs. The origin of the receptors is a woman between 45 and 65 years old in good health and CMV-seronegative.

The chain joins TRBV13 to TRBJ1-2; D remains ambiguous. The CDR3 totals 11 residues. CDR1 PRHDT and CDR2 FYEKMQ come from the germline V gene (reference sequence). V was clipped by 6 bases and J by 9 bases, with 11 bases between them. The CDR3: CASSRGSSYTF. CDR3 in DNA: TGTGCCAGCAGTCGAGGTAGCAGCTACACCTTC.

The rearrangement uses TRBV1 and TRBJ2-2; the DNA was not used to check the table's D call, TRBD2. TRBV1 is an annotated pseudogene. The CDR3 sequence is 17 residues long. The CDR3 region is CTSSPESGRLWSGELFF. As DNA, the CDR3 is TGCACCAGCAGCCCCGAATCGGGTAGGCTTTGGTCCGGGGAGCTGTTTTTT.

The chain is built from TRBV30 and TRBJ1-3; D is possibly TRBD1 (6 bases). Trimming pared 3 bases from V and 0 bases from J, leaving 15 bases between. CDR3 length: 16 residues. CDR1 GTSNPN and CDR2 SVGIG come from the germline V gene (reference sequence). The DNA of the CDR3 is TGTGCCTGGAGCGCAACAGGGCTTTACTCTGGAAACACCATATATTTT. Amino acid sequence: CAWSATGLYSGNTIYF.

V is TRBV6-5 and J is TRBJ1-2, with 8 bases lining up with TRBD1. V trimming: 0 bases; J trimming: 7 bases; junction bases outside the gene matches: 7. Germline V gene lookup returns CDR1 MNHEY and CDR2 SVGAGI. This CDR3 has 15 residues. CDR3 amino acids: CASSYSRRGPGGYTF. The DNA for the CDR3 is TGTGCCAGCAGTTACTCCCGCAGGGGGCCTGGTGGCTACACCTTC.

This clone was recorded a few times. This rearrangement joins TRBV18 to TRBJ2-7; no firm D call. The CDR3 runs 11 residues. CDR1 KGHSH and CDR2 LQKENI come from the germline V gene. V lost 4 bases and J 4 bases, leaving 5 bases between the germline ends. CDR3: CASSRQYEQYF. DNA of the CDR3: TGTGCCAGCTCACGCCAGTACGAGCAGTACTTC.

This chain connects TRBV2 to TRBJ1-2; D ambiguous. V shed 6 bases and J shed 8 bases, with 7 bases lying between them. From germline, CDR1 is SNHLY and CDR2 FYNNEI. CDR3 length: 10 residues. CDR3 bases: TGTGCCAGCAGGGCGGGGGGCTACACCTTC. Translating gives CASRAGGYTF.

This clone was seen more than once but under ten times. This CDR3 is CAGSSGGAGTDTQYF. The CDR3 nucleotides read TGTGCCGGCTCTAGCGGGGGTGCTGGCACAGATACGCAGTATTTT. This chain links TRBV6-1 with TRBJ2-3; 10 positions agree with TRBD2. This CDR3 has 15 residues. Per the germline V gene, CDR1 is MNHNS and CDR2 is SASEGT. The V and J ends lost 11 bases and 1 base, in that order; junction bases with no gene match: 9.

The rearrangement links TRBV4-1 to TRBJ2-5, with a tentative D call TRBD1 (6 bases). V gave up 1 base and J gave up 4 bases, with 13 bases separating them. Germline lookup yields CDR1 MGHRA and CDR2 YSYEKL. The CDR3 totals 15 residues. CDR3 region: CASSQGAGAGETQYF. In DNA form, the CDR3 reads TGCGCCAGCAGCCAAGGGGCAGGGGCAGGAGAGACCCAGTACTTC.

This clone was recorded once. CDR3 sequence (DNA): TGTGCCAGCAGTGACGGGCAGGGATTTGGTGAAGCTTTCTTT. Protein: CASSDGQGFGEAFF. This sequence joins TRBV2 and TRBJ1-1; possible D gene TRBD1, 5 bases. V lost 3 bases to trimming and J lost 7 bases, with 15 bases between them. Germline V lookup: CDR1 SNHLY, CDR2 FYNNEI. This CDR3 has 14 residues.

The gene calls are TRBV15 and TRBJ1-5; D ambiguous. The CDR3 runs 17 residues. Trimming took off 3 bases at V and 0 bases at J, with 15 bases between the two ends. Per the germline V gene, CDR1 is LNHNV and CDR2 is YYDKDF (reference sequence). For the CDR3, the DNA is TGTGCCACCAGCAGTTCCATTCTACTCGATAGCAATCAGCCCCAGCATTTT. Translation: CATSSSILLDSNQPQHF.

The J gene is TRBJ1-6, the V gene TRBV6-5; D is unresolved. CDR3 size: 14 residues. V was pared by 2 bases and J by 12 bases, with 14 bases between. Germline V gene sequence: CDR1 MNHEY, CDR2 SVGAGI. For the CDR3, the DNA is TGTGCCAGCAGTTACCACGGGAGATTCGGACCCCTCCACTTT. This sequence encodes CASSYHGRFGPLHF.

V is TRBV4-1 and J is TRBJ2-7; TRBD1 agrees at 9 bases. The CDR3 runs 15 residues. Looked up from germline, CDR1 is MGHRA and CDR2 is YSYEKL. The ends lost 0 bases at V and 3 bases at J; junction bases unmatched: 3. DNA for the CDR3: TGCGCCAGCAGCCAAGAACCGGGACAGGGCTACGAGCAGTACTTC. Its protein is CASSQEPGQGYEQYF.

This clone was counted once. CDR3 amino acids: CASSRDRGDEQYF. The CDR3 nucleotides are TGTGCCAGCAGCCGGGACAGGGGGGACGAGCAGTACTTC. The rearrangement uses TRBV7-9 and TRBJ2-7; the match to TRBD1 covers 11 bases. Germline trimming cut 5 bases from V and 5 bases from J; bases unmatched to any gene: 2. Germline V lookup: CDR1 SEHNR, CDR2 FQNEAQ (reference sequence). CDR3 length: 13 amino acids.

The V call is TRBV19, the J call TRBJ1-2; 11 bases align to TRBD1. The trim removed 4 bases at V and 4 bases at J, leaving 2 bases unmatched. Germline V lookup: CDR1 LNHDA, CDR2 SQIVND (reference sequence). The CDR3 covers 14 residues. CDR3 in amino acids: CASSTGTGGYGYTF. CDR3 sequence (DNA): TGTGCCAGTAGTACCGGGACAGGGGGCTATGGCTACACCTTC.